This entry describes one T cell receptor beta chain. Its cognate antigen is unknown. This sample is part of a study of blood T cells in healthy people across ages. As for the study in general: About one barcoded beta molecule per two T cells was captured by template switching. General study results and limits: The study found more naive CD4+ cells and higher diversity in long-lived than aged donors.

A second PCR, run for about 6 to 11 cycles, used a sample-barcoded 5' primer plus a J-beta primer mix. Each CDR3 protein is one row after TCRdb ran MiXCR on the 5' RACE reads. Of over 600,000 distinct CDR3 sequences in the sample, about 56% were seen once. There are 19 residues in the CDR3. Germline lookup yields CDR1 DFQATT and CDR2 SNEGSKA (reference sequence). V gave up 0 bases and J gave up 3 bases; unmatched junction bases: 16. Peripheral blood was drawn, around 9.3 milliliters per donor. V gene TRBV20-1 combines with J gene TRBJ2-5; 10 bases map to TRBD2. The specimen sequenced was blood. This TCR was recovered from a man aged 40-55 years in good health. CDR3 in DNA: TGCAGTGCTAGAGATAACCCCTTAAGGAGCGGGAGGGTCGAAGAGACCCAGTACTTC. Its translation: CSARDNPLRSGRVEETQYF.